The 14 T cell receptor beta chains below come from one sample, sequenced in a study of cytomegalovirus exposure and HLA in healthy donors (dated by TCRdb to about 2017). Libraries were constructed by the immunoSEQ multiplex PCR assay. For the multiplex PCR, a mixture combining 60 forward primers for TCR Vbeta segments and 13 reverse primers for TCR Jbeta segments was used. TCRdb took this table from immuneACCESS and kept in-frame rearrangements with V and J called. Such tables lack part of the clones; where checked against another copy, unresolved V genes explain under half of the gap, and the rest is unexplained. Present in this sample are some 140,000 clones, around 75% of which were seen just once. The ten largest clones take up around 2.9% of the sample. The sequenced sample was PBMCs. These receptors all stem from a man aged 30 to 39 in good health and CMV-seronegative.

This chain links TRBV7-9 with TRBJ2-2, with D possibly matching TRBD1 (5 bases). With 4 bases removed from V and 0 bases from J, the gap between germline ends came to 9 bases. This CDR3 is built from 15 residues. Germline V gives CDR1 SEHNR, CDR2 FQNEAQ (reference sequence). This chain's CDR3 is CASSSDKSNTGELFF. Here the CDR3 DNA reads TGTGCCAGCAGCTCGGACAAATCGAACACCGGGGAGCTGTTTTTT.

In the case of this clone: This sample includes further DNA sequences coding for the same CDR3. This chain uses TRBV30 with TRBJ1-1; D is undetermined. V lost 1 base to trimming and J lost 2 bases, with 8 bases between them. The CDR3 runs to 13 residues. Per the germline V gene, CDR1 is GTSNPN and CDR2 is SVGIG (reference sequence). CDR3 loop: CAWSAQVNTEAFF. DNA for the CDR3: TGTGCCTGGAGTGCTCAGGTCAACACTGAAGCTTTCTTT.

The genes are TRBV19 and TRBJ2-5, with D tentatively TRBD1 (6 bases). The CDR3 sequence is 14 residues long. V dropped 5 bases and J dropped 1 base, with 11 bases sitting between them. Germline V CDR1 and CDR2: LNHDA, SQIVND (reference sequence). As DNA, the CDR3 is TGTGCCAGTAGTTCCCGGACAGCCCAAGAGACCCAGTACTTC. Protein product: CASSSRTAQETQYF.

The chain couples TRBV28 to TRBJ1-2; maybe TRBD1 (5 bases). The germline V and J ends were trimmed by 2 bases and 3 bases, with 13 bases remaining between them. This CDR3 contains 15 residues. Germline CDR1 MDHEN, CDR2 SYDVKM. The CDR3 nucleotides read TGTGCCAGCAGTTTAAGAGACAGACTGTACTATGGCTACACCTTC. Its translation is CASSLRDRLYYGYTF.

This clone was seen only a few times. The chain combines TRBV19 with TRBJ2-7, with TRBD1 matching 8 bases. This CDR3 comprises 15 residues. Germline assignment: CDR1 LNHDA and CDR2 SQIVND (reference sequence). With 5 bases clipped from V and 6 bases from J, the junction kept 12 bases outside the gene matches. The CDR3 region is CASSPRTGSLREQYF. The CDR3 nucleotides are TGTGCCAGTAGTCCCCGGACAGGGTCCTTACGCGAGCAGTACTTC.

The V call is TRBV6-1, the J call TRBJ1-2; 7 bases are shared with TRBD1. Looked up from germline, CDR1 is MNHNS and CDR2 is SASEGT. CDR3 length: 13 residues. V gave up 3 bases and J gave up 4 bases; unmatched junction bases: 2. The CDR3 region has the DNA TGTGCCAGCAGTGACAGGGGGTTCTATGGCTACACCTTC. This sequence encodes CASSDRGFYGYTF.

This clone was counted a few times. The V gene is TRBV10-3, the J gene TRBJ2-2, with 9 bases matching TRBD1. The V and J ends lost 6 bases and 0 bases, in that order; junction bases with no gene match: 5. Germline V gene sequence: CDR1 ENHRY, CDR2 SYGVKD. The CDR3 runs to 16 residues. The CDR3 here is CAISRDRAPNTGELFF. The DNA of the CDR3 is TGTGCCATCAGCCGGGACAGGGCACCGAACACCGGGGAGCTGTTTTTT.

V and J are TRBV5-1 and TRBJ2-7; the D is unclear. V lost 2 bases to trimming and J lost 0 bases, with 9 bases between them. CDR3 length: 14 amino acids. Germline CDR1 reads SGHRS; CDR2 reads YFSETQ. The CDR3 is CASSFQADSYEQYF. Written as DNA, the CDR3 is TGCGCCAGCAGCTTTCAGGCTGACTCCTACGAGCAGTACTTC.

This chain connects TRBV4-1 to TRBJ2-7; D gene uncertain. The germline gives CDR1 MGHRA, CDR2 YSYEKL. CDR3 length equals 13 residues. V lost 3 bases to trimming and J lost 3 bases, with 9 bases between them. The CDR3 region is CASSHPGHYEQYF. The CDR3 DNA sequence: TGCGCCAGCAGCCATCCTGGGCACTACGAGCAGTACTTC.

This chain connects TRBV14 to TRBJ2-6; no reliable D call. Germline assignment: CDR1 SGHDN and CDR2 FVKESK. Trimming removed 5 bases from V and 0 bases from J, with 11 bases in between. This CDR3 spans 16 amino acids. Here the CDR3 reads CASSSITSSGANVLTF. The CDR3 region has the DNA TGTGCCAGCAGCTCGATCACAAGCTCTGGGGCCAACGTCCTGACTTTC.

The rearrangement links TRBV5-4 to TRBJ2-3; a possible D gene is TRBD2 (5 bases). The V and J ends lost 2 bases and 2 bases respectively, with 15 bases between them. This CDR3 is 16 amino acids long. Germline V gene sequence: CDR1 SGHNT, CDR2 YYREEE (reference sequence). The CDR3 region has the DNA TGTGCCAGCAGCTTAAAGGCTAGGGAGTCCACAGATACGCAGTATTTT. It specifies CASSLKARESTDTQYF.

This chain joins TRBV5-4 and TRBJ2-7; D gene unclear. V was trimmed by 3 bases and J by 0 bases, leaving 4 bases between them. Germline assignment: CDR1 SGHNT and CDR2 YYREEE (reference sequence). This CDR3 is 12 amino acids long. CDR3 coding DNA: TGTGCCAGCAGCTCCTTCTCCTACGAGCAGTACTTC. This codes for CASSSFSYEQYF.

The CDR3 region is CASSHLTSGRASSYEQYF. In DNA form, the CDR3 reads TGTGCCAGCAGCCACCTGACTAGCGGGAGGGCCAGCTCCTACGAGCAGTACTTC. V and J are TRBV5-5 and TRBJ2-7; 14 bases are a match to TRBD2. Germline V gives CDR1 SGHKS, CDR2 YYEKEE (reference sequence). V trimming: 4 bases; J trimming: 0 bases; junction bases outside the gene matches: 9. CDR3 size: 18 residues.

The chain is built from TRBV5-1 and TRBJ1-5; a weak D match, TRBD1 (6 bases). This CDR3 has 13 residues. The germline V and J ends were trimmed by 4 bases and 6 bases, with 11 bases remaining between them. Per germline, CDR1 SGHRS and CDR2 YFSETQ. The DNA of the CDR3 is TGCGCCAGCAGCGAAACAGGGTTTCAGCCCCAGCATTTT. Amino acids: CASSETGFQPQHF.